This T cell receptor beta chain comes out of a study of T cell repertoires in cytomegalovirus infection (dated by TCRdb to between 2019 and 2020). Some background on the complete study: Peptide stimulations targeted recently identified HLA-C-restricted CMV epitopes, whose presentation resists viral immunomodulation, together with well-studied HLA-B-restricted epitopes. Because public TCR beta signatures pointed to carriage of CMV infection together with the matching HLA type, the HLA type of each donor mattered for the analysis. Overall results and qualifications from the work: In the ex vivo response, HLA-C-restricted CMV-specific TCR beta clonotypes were dominant, and in two of eight donors the single most frequent clonotype came from this HLA-C-restricted group. In both this cohort and an independent roughly 330-donor cohort, the cumulative frequency of public TCR beta family members distinguished carriers of CMV infection plus the relevant HLA type.

The treatment or condition label, read with the paper, signifies: in vitro stimulation with specific CMV peptide epitopes to enrich CMV-specific T cells. The V end gives up 1 base and the J end 0 bases, leaving 5 bases in the junction not matched to a gene. The CDR3 covers 16 residues, taking in both the cysteine and the phenylalanine. Only CDR3 DNA is held: 48 bases, read in frame from base 1. The CDR1 and CDR2 encoded by the germline V gene are MGHRA and YSYEKL. This clonotype was picked up a small number of times. Its antigen remains unidentified. No clone much larger than this one lies a single base away; base qualities are absent. The sample was run on an Illumina HiSeq 1500. TCRdb ran its own pipeline on the public reads, namely fastp trimming at Q25 and MiXCR clone calling, and kept in-frame beta chains. Rows merge per CDR3 protein into single entries with the most common DNA and genes. The sample has about 920,000 distinct CDR3 sequences on record, approximately 31% of them singletons. The ten largest account for 13% of the sample.

This clonotype originated in a human donor in good health (CMV status not recorded). Some clones in this sample may be carry-over from other donors' samples. The rearranged chain carries TRBV4-1 and TRBJ2-5; 7 central nucleotides agree with TRBD1. Sequencing used cultured CD8+ T cells from PBMCs, obtained from culture after CMV antigen stimulation. The DNA is as follows: TGCGCCAGCAGCCAAGGATCAGGGGGTTACCAAGAGACCCAGTACTTC. Its protein is CASSQGSGGYQETQYF.